This TCR beta chain derives from a study of shared clonotypes between healthy human individuals. Positively selected for CCR7, the CD45RO-negative cells used as naive CD8 cells excluded terminally differentiated effector memory CD45RA+ cells. Each PCR replicate from the sorted subsets contained 150 to 200 ng DNA, which is 30,000 or so T cell genomes. Assay: immunoSEQ multiplex PCR; the TCRdb copy retains only in-frame clones and omits some. This sample has roughly 650,000 clones, with roughly 95% found just once. With respect to this clone: The antigen remains unidentified.

Whole-study results and caveats: Researchers sampled only blood; tissue repertoires likely differ. Generation probability values for non-shared clonotypes were lower than those for clonotypes shared by all four donors. Across subsets, estimated richness was generally greater for naive than for memory populations.

Germline assignment: CDR1 LNHDA and CDR2 SQIVND (reference sequence). The CDR3 loop spans 13 amino acids. V was pared by 3 bases and J by 5 bases, with 8 bases between. The chain is built from TRBV19 and TRBJ1-5; D ambiguous. Material: naive CD8+ T cells sorted from blood. This clonotype was sampled from a woman under 40 in good health. The CDR3 spells CASSIEGYQPQHF. The CDR3 DNA is TGTGCCAGTAGTATTGAAGGGTATCAGCCCCAGCATTTT.